The rows below give T cell receptor beta chains drawn from one sample of a study of cytotoxic CD8 clonotypes in ibrutinib-treated CLL. Using immunoSEQ multiplex PCR, the repertoire was profiled, and TCRdb retains in-frame clones only, with some absent. The profile shows about 160,000 clones, about four fifths of them singletons. This sample comprised PBMCs, obtained after 24 months of ibrutinib treatment. The source is a human donor with chronic lymphocytic leukemia. Both conserved end residues are part of each CDR3. D genes are given only for firm matches. Size is omitted from some rows. Given values are once, few, many or a class for expanded clones.

v_call	d_call	j_call	clone_size	cdr3_aa	cdr3_nt
TRBV5-6	NA	TRBJ1-5	NA	CASSVSGPFFNQPQHF	TGTGCCAGCAGCGTTTCCGGGCCCTTCTTCAATCAGCCCCAGCATTTT
TRBV28	NA	TRBJ1-2	NA	CASSLGSNYGYTF	TGTGCCAGCAGTTTGGGCTCAAACTATGGCTACACCTTC
TRBV6-1	NA	TRBJ1-3	few	CASSAEPGNTIYF	TGTGCCAGCAGTGCTGAACCTGGAAACACCATATATTTT
TRBV28	NA	TRBJ1-2	NA	CASRQSSGVGVGYGYTF	TGTGCCAGCAGACAATCATCAGGGGTAGGAGTCGGCTATGGCTACACCTTC
TRBV5-4	NA	TRBJ1-5	NA	CASSLSRGQPEGQPQHF	TGTGCCAGCAGCTTGTCTCGAGGACAGCCTGAAGGTCAGCCCCAGCATTTT
TRBV11-2	NA	TRBJ2-2	NA	CASSNWGIKDTGELFF	TGTGCCAGCAGCAACTGGGGCATAAAAGACACCGGGGAGCTGTTTTTT
TRBV2	TRBD2	TRBJ2-4	NA	CASRDLAGPLLAKNIQYF	TGTGCCAGCAGAGACCTAGCGGGACCACTCCTAGCCAAAAACATTCAGTACTTC
TRBV4-2	NA	TRBJ1-2	NA	CASSPASQTYGYTF	TGTGCCAGCAGCCCGGCCTCACAGACCTATGGCTACACCTTC
TRBV7-2	TRBD1	TRBJ1-5	few	CASSPHTGAASNQPQHF	TGTGCCAGCAGCCCTCACACAGGGGCGGCGAGCAATCAGCCCCAGCATTTT
TRBV10-3	NA	TRBJ1-5	NA	CAISEHAFEGQPQHF	TGTGCCATCAGTGAGCACGCCTTCGAAGGGCAGCCCCAGCATTTT
TRBV6-6	NA	TRBJ1-2	NA	CASRGSYGYTF	TGTGCCAGCCGGGGAAGCTATGGCTACACCTTC
TRBV9	NA	TRBJ1-3	NA	CASSVYWGSGNTIYF	TGTGCCAGCAGCGTATACTGGGGCTCTGGAAACACCATATATTTT
TRBV7-9	NA	TRBJ2-3	NA	CASSPSGSRQYF	TGTGCCAGCAGCCCCTCGGGGTCCCGCCAGTATTTT
TRBV30	NA	TRBJ1-3	NA	CACTAGSGNTIYF	TGTGCCTGTACGGCGGGCTCTGGAAACACCATATATTTT
TRBV7-3	TRBD1	TRBJ2-5	NA	CASSLNPTGGRETQYF	TGTGCCAGCAGCTTAAACCCGACAGGGGGCAGAGAGACCCAGTACTTC
TRBV9	TRBD1	TRBJ2-3	NA	CASSVGQGTDTQYF	TGTGCCAGCAGCGTCGGACAGGGTACAGATACGCAGTATTTT
TRBV6-5	TRBD1	TRBJ2-7	NA	CASSYWDRADEQYF	TGTGCCAGCAGTTACTGGGACAGGGCTGACGAGCAGTACTTC
TRBV28	TRBD1	TRBJ1-2	once	CASSSPGQGGGYTF	TGTGCCAGCAGTTCGCCGGGACAGGGGGGTGGCTACACCTTC
TRBV4-1	TRBD1	TRBJ1-4	NA	CASSHRGLLEKLFF	TGCGCCAGCAGTCACAGGGGGCTCCTTGAAAAACTGTTTTTT
TRBV9	NA	TRBJ1-4	NA	CASSVAGLNEKLFF	TGTGCCAGCAGCGTAGCGGGGCTTAATGAAAAACTGTTTTTT
TRBV28	NA	TRBJ1-1	NA	CASSLPTGNTEAFF	TGTGCCAGCAGTTTGCCGACGGGGAACACTGAAGCTTTCTTT
TRBV19	NA	TRBJ1-4	once	CASSMIMGGRSEKLFF	TGTGCCAGTAGTATGATAATGGGGGGAAGGAGTGAAAAACTGTTTTTT
TRBV11-1	NA	TRBJ1-2	NA	CASSDRQGNYGYTF	TGTGCCAGCAGCGATCGCCAGGGGAACTATGGCTACACCTTC
TRBV7-8	NA	TRBJ2-5	once	CASSSGLTSGSEQETQYF	TGTGCCAGCAGCAGCGGACTGACGAGCGGATCGGAACAAGAGACCCAGTACTTC
TRBV5-1	TRBD1	TRBJ1-2	NA	CASSFFRTGDGYTF	TGCGCCAGCAGCTTCTTCAGAACAGGGGATGGCTACACCTTC
TRBV7-9	TRBD1	TRBJ1-4	NA	CASSLGTVNEKLFF	TGTGCCAGCAGCCTAGGGACAGTAAATGAAAAACTGTTTTTT
TRBV7-3	TRBD2	TRBJ2-7	NA	CANAPGTSRPPYF	TGTGCCAACGCCCCCGGGACTAGCCGACCTCCGTACTTC
TRBV13	NA	TRBJ1-2	NA	CASSLRAGPYGYTF	TGTGCCAGCAGCTTAAGAGCAGGGCCCTATGGCTACACCTTC
TRBV5-1	NA	TRBJ1-2	NA	CASSLFPETNYGYTF	TGCGCCAGCAGCTTGTTCCCAGAAACTAACTATGGCTACACCTTC
TRBV5-1	NA	TRBJ1-2	once	CASSIVTNYGYTF	TGCGCCAGCAGCATCGTAACTAACTATGGCTACACCTTC
TRBV7-6	TRBD2	TRBJ2-1	once	CASSEQSGETYNEQFF	TGTGCCAGCAGCGAACAAAGCGGGGAAACCTACAATGAGCAGTTCTTC
TRBV9	NA	TRBJ1-2	NA	CASSVELGRPYGYTF	TGTGCCAGCAGCGTAGAGTTAGGCCGACCCTATGGCTACACCTTC
TRBV28	NA	TRBJ1-2	few	CASRDLRYTF	TGTGCCAGCAGAGACCTACGCTACACCTTC
TRBV6-6	NA	TRBJ1-5	NA	CASSYSGGASNQPQHF	TGTGCCAGCAGTTACTCTGGGGGCGCGAGCAATCAGCCCCAGCATTTT
TRBV7-2	NA	TRBJ2-7	NA	CASRFRGGQAFEQYF	TGTGCCAGCAGGTTCCGAGGAGGGCAAGCCTTCGAGCAGTACTTC
TRBV18	NA	TRBJ1-5	NA	CASSQGNQPQHF	TGTGCCAGCTCGCAGGGGAATCAGCCCCAGCATTTT
TRBV2	NA	TRBJ2-7	NA	CASSEAVRRIYEQYF	TGTGCCAGCAGTGAAGCTGTCAGGAGGATCTACGAGCAGTACTTC
TRBV9	NA	TRBJ1-3	NA	CASSPSGNTIYF	TGTGCCAGCAGCCCCTCTGGAAACACCATATATTTT
TRBV10-3	TRBD2	TRBJ2-7	NA	CAISPGLAGDTYEQYF	TGTGCCATCAGTCCCGGTCTAGCGGGAGACACCTACGAGCAGTACTTC
TRBV5-5	NA	TRBJ1-2	few	CASRKDFYGYTF	TGTGCCAGCCGTAAGGACTTCTATGGCTACACCTTC
TRBV5-6	NA	TRBJ1-2	NA	CASRFLGPDEIYGYTF	TGTGCCAGCAGGTTCCTCGGGCCAGACGAAATCTATGGCTACACCTTC
TRBV15	TRBD2	TRBJ2-7	NA	CATSRDHSGVYEQYF	TGTGCCACCAGCAGAGATCATAGCGGGGTCTACGAGCAGTACTTC
TRBV21-1	NA	TRBJ2-7	NA	CASSVLGVRGQSYEQYF	TGTGCCAGCAGCGTTCTGGGAGTCAGGGGGCAATCCTACGAGCAGTACTTC
TRBV9	TRBD2	TRBJ2-1	NA	CASSLTSGRHNEQFF	TGTGCCAGCAGCCTAACTAGCGGGAGACACAATGAGCAGTTCTTC
TRBV9	NA	TRBJ2-7	few	CASTEGYGSSREQYF	TGTGCCAGCACCGAGGGGTACGGGAGCTCCCGCGAGCAGTACTTC
TRBV6-6	NA	TRBJ1-4	NA	CASRTRLNEKLFF	TGTGCCAGCAGAACCCGGTTAAATGAAAAACTGTTTTTT
TRBV15	NA	TRBJ1-1	NA	CATSRDATYGTEAFF	TGTGCCACCAGCAGAGATGCTACCTATGGCACTGAAGCTTTCTTT
TRBV19	NA	TRBJ2-5	NA	CASSNANGAQETQYF	TGTGCCAGTAGTAACGCCAACGGGGCCCAAGAGACCCAGTACTTC
TRBV9	NA	TRBJ1-2	NA	CASSVGTLNYGYTF	TGTGCCAGCAGCGTTGGGACCCTAAACTATGGCTACACCTTC
TRBV5-1	NA	TRBJ2-1	NA	CASSSTEISSYNEQFF	TGCGCCAGCAGCTCGACAGAAATAAGCTCCTACAATGAGCAGTTCTTC
TRBV4-3	TRBD1	TRBJ1-5	NA	CASSQDLTGGSDQPQHF	TGCGCCAGCAGCCAAGATCTGACAGGGGGCTCGGATCAGCCCCAGCATTTT
TRBV5-1	NA	TRBJ1-2	few	CASSLEGRLANYGYTF	TGCGCCAGCAGCTTGGAGGGACGGCTAGCTAACTATGGCTACACCTTC
TRBV5-1	NA	TRBJ2-5	NA	CASSNRQRKTQYF	TGCGCCAGCAGCAATAGACAGCGGAAGACCCAGTACTTC
TRBV5-3	NA	TRBJ2-1	once	CASSSRDTSLNEQFF	TGTGCCAGCAGCTCCCGGGATACTAGCTTGAATGAGCAGTTCTTC
TRBV21-1	NA	TRBJ1-2	NA	CASSRSRSGYTF	TGTGCCAGCAGCCGGAGTAGAAGTGGCTACACCTTC